This entry is about one T cell receptor beta chain. Its target is unknown. PCR employed 60 Vbeta and 13 Jbeta primers. Study processing details: Around 80 million unique TCR beta chains, approximately 11 million of them shared, were counted by a later analysis. This table comes from immunoSEQ multiplex PCR, and its TCRdb copy is limited to in-frame clones, with some not included. V, J and clone size are those of that table, while D and trimming were read from the DNA. Its table records nearly 200,000 clones. This entry belongs to a study of cytomegalovirus exposure and HLA in healthy donors. Trimming took 11 bases from V and 2 from J, leaving 19 bases between them. CDR3 length equals 14 residues. Germline V gives CDR1 MNHNY, CDR2 SVGAGI (reference sequence). Points from the study as a whole: Across all donors, roughly uniform sequencing depth was an assumption of the presence/absence analyses. For most TCR beta V segments, an earlier analysis put the productive rate at about 90% or about 30% of the time. Exclusion as indistinguishable affected some V segments, including TRBV6-2 and TRBV6-3.

This sequence was found in a boy younger than 18 in good health and CMV-seronegative. The sequencing input was PBMCs. The chain carries TRBV6-6 and TRBJ2-7, with TRBD2 as a possible D gene (6 bases). Here the CDR3 reads CAGTEGGETYEQYF. The CDR3, as DNA: TGTGCCGGTACTGAGGGAGGAGAGACCTACGAGCAGTACTTC.